One and the same sample provided the 18 T cell receptor beta chains below, sequenced in a study of T cells after posttransplantation cyclophosphamide. Using immunoSEQ multiplex PCR, the repertoire was profiled, and TCRdb retains in-frame clones only, with some absent. The sample was found to contain 25,000 to 35,000 clones, and every one recurs. The material sequenced was PBMCs. The receptor source for this set is a woman in her twenties or thirties in good health and a related stem cell transplant donor.

The chain uses TRBV7-9 and TRBJ2-5, with 11 nucleotides matching TRBD2. Germline CDR1 SEHNR, CDR2 FQNEAQ (reference sequence). The CDR3 runs 17 residues. The V gene end was trimmed by 5 bases and the J gene end by 5 bases; junction bases not matched to a gene: 13. Here the CDR3 DNA reads TGTGCCAGCAGCGGCCTAGCGGGGGGCGGATTCCCGGAGACCCAGTACTTC. This gives the protein CASSGLAGGGFPETQYF.

Ten or more counts support this clone. V gene TRBV28 combines with J gene TRBJ1-2; D gene unclear. V was shortened by 4 bases and J by 3 bases, with 3 bases between the two germline ends. Germline lookup yields CDR1 MDHEN and CDR2 SYDVKM. This CDR3 has 11 amino acids. Here the CDR3 reads CASSSYYGYTF. CDR3 nucleotide sequence: TGTGCCAGCAGTTCATACTATGGCTACACCTTC.

Many counts were recorded for this clone. This chain connects TRBV27 to TRBJ1-1; 7 bases align to TRBD1. Germline V CDR1 and CDR2: MNHEY, SMNVEV (reference sequence). V lost 6 bases, J lost 3 bases, and 4 bases stayed unmatched. The CDR3 spans 13 residues. The chain's CDR3 is CASRQGLHTEAFF. In DNA form, the CDR3 reads TGTGCCAGCAGACAGGGGCTGCACACTGAAGCTTTCTTT.

This clone has at least ten counts. This chain links TRBV6-6 with TRBJ2-2; 9 nucleotides agree with TRBD1. The CDR3 sequence is 14 residues long. Germline CDR1 MNHNY, CDR2 SVGAGI (reference sequence). V shed 9 bases, J shed 7 bases, and the junction held 9 bases outside the gene matches. For the CDR3, the DNA is TGTGCCAGTATTCCGGGACAGGGCATCGGGGAGCTGTTTTTT. Residues: CASIPGQGIGELFF.

There are a few counts of this clone. The chain uses TRBV4-1 and TRBJ2-2, with 7 bases matching TRBD2. This CDR3 comprises 20 residues. Per the germline V gene, CDR1 is MGHRA and CDR2 is YSYEKL. The junction had 19 bases not matched to a gene; V was cut back by 4 bases and J by 2 bases. CDR3 residues: CASSLRWGGALLINTGELFF. DNA of the CDR3: TGCGCCAGCAGCCTGCGCTGGGGGGGAGCGCTACTCATTAACACCGGGGAGCTGTTTTTT.

This clone was recorded a few times. The rearrangement links TRBV25-1 to TRBJ2-2, with a tentative D call TRBD2 (6 bases). The CDR3 covers 14 residues. Germline V lookup: CDR1 MGHDK, CDR2 SYGVNS. The germline V and J ends were trimmed by 1 base and 5 bases, with 8 bases remaining between them. The CDR3 coding sequence is TGTGCCAGCAGTGAATTTGGGGGGACCGGGGAGCTGTTTTTT. The encoded protein is CASSEFGGTGELFF.

This clone was picked up many times. The chain carries TRBV18 and TRBJ1-4, with D possibly TRBD1 on 5 matching bases. The CDR3 spans 14 residues. Germline values: CDR1 KGHSH, CDR2 LQKENI. The V gene lost 2 bases and the J gene lost 8 bases, with 12 bases spanning the gap. The CDR3 coding sequence is TGTGCCAGCTCACCATCCAGGGAAGGGGAAAAACTGTTTTTT. Translation gives CASSPSREGEKLFF.

In its sample, this clone was seen a few times. The chain couples TRBV30 to TRBJ1-6; TRBD1 aligns across 8 bases. The CDR3 consists of 14 residues. Germline CDR1 reads GTSNPN; CDR2 reads SVGIG (reference sequence). Trimming took 4 bases from V and 10 from J; bases not matched to a gene: 9. The CDR3 region is CAWNSGQVTSPLHF. The CDR3 DNA sequence: TGTGCCTGGAACTCGGGACAGGTTACCTCACCCCTCCACTTT.

This clone was counted ten times or more. The chain has TRBV7-9 and TRBJ1-2; maybe TRBD1 (6 bases). V lost 2 bases to trimming and J lost 3 bases, with 22 bases between them. CDR3 length: 18 residues. CDR1 is SEHNR and CDR2 is FQNEAQ in the germline V gene (reference sequence). This chain's CDR3 is CASSLNAGANSNHYGYTF. As DNA, the CDR3 is TGTGCCAGCAGCTTAAATGCAGGGGCGAACTCGAATCACTATGGCTACACCTTC.

This clone was detected ten times or more. The chain recombines TRBV6-2 or TRBV6-3 with TRBJ2-7; 8 bases match TRBD1. The germline CDR1 and CDR2 sequences are MNHEY and SVGEGT. This CDR3 is built from 13 residues. Trimming cost V 6 bases and J 3 bases; bases outside gene matches: 4. Written as DNA, the CDR3 is TGTGCCAGCAGGTATACAGGGGGCTACGAGCAGTACTTC. Amino acid sequence: CASRYTGGYEQYF.

Many counts were recorded for this clone. The chain combines TRBV4-3 with TRBJ1-3; D is ambiguous. V lost 3 bases and J lost 0, with 9 bases in between. This CDR3 comprises 15 residues. The germline CDR1 and CDR2 sequences are LGHNA and YSLEER. The CDR3 region is CASSHRGHSGNTIYF. The CDR3 DNA reads as TGCGCCAGCAGCCATCGAGGCCACTCTGGAAACACCATATATTTT.

This clone was recorded many times. The chain links TRBV4-2 to TRBJ2-5; 8 bases line up with TRBD1. Trimming at V came to 0 bases and at J to 5 bases, leaving 5 bases not matched to a gene. CDR1 and CDR2 from the germline V gene are LGHNA and YNFKEQ. The CDR3 covers 15 residues. CDR3 DNA sequence: TGTGCCAGCAGCCAAGACGGACAGGGTGGGGAGACCCAGTACTTC. As protein: CASSQDGQGGETQYF.

This clone showed up many times. The rearrangement joins TRBV4-2 to TRBJ2-6, with 7 bases that match TRBD1. Per germline, CDR1 LGHNA and CDR2 YNFKEQ. V dropped 4 bases and J dropped 0; count of bases not matched to a gene: 18. This CDR3 has 21 amino acids. CDR3 DNA sequence: TGTGCCAGCAGCCCAAGCCGAGCCGGAACAGGGGACCGCTCTGGGGCCAACGTCCTGACTTTC. Amino acids: CASSPSRAGTGDRSGANVLTF.

This clone was picked up many times. Additional DNA sequences in this sample encode the identical CDR3. The rearrangement joins TRBV19 to TRBJ1-6, with a possible D match to TRBD1 (5 bases). The ends were cut back, 6 bases at V and 6 bases at J, with 9 bases in the middle. CDR3 size: 13 residues. The germline V gene encodes CDR1 LNHDA and CDR2 SQIVND (reference sequence). CDR3 amino acids: CASRAGTNSPLHF. The CDR3 DNA reads TGTGCCAGTAGGGCGGGGACTAATTCACCCCTCCACTTT.

This clone was seen a few times. The CDR3 DNA reads TGTGCCAGCAGCCAACTTAAGCGGGGGATCCAAGAGACCCAGTACTTC. It yields the protein CASSQLKRGIQETQYF. This chain links TRBV4-2 with TRBJ2-5, with 8 positions matching TRBD2. The CDR3 runs to 16 residues. J was trimmed by 1 base and V by 2 bases; bases with no gene match: 6. Germline CDR1 LGHNA, CDR2 YNFKEQ.

Ten or more counts support this clone. CDR3 sequence: CASSATYGTGEAFF. As DNA, the CDR3 is TGCGCCAGCAGCGCGACTTACGGAACAGGTGAAGCTTTCTTT. The gene calls are TRBV5-1 and TRBJ1-1, with D possibly matching TRBD1 (5 bases). The CDR3 is made up of 14 amino acids. Trimming removed 4 bases from V and 7 bases from J, with 17 bases in between. Germline V lookup: CDR1 SGHRS, CDR2 YFSETQ.

This chain joins TRBV20-1 and TRBJ1-2, with 7 positions matching TRBD1. The CDR3 sequence is 11 residues long. Losses at the gene ends were 6 bases for V and 5 bases for J; bases not matched to a gene: 3. CDR1 is DFQATT, CDR2 SNEGSKA, per germline (reference sequence). CDR3 coding DNA: TGCAGTGCAACGACAGGGTATGGCTACACCTTC. Encoded protein: CSATTGYGYTF.

This clone has at least ten counts. This chain links TRBV7-2 with TRBJ2-3; TRBD1 agrees at 8 bases. Trimming at V came to 5 bases and at J to 1 base, leaving 5 bases not matched to a gene. The CDR3 sequence is 15 residues long. Germline V gene lookup returns CDR1 SGHTA and CDR2 FQGNSA. CDR3 sequence reads: CASSLSGQGTDTQYF. In DNA form, the CDR3 reads TGTGCCAGCAGCCTTTCGGGACAGGGCACAGATACGCAGTATTTT.